Each of the 22 T cell receptor beta chains below was sequenced from the same sample in a study of Graves' ophthalmopathy and Graves' hyperthyroidism (dated by TCRdb to between 2017 and 2018). TCRdb names Illumina HiSeq 2000 as the instrument used. TCR beta CDR3 regions were amplified from RNA transcripts for repertoire sequencing. HTBI primers and the Qiagen OneStep RT-PCR kit were used in a first-round RT-PCR, which was followed by a second-round multiplex PCR, size selection and purification. The public sequencing data were trimmed at Q25 with fastp and processed into clonotypes with MiXCR by TCRdb, which kept only in-frame beta chains. Records with the same CDR3 protein are collapsed into one entry carrying the most frequent genes and DNA. This sample is represented by about 210,000 distinct CDR3 sequences; under 30% of them were singletons. The ten largest clones represent approximately 9% of the sample.

The sample was peripheral blood. These TCRs come from a man in his fifties with Graves' ophthalmopathy. Donor details come from another sample of the same person, matched by shared clones.

This clonotype was seen repeatedly, ten times or more. The chain is built from TRBV12-3 or TRBV12-4 and TRBJ1-5, with 10 bases aligning to TRBD1. The junction had 3 bases not matched to a gene; V was cut back by 0 bases and J by 4 bases. The CDR3 has 16 residues. CDR3 sequence: CASSLAGQGLNQPQHF. CDR3 DNA: TGTGCCAGCAGTTTAGCGGGACAGGGGCTGAATCAGCCCCAGCATTTT.

This clonotype was seen more than once but under ten times. The chain employs TRBV11-2 and TRBJ1-2; D is possibly TRBD1 (5 bases). The CDR3 sequence is 15 residues long. Trimming stripped 0 bases from V and 5 bases from J, with 13 bases between. The germline V gene has CDR1 SGHAT and CDR2 FQNNGV. This chain's CDR3 is CASSLEYAREYGYTF. The DNA of the CDR3 is TGTGCCAGCAGCTTAGAGTATGCCAGGGAGTATGGCTACACCTTC.

This clonotype was seen many times. Germline is not matched at one junction end, which may reflect a read error. This rearrangement joins TRBV7-2 to TRBJ2-7; D is unresolved. This CDR3 comprises 13 residues. In germline, CDR1 is SGHTA, CDR2 FQGNSA. This CDR3 reads CASSFGTSYKQYF. For the CDR3, the DNA is TGTGCCAGCAGCTTTGGCACCTCCTACAAGCAGTACTTC.

This clonotype showed up many times. V usage is TRBV7-2 and J usage is TRBJ2-7, with 11 bases matching TRBD1. There are 14 residues in the CDR3. Germline loops: CDR1 SGHTA, CDR2 FQGNSA. V lost 4 bases and J lost 2; bases outside the gene matches: 1. The CDR3 is CASSWTGGAYEQYF. CDR3 nucleotide sequence: TGTGCCAGCAGCTGGACAGGGGGCGCCTACGAGCAGTACTTC.

Ten or more counts support this clonotype. The CDR3 DNA reads as TGCGCCAGCAGCCCGGGACAGGGTGATAGCAATCAGCCCCAGCATTTT. It yields the protein CASSPGQGDSNQPQHF. The chain employs TRBV5-1 and TRBJ1-5; 9 bases map to TRBD1. This CDR3 has 16 residues. Germline V gene sequence: CDR1 SGHRS, CDR2 YFSETQ. The V and J ends lost 4 bases and 0 bases, in that order; junction bases with no gene match: 5.

This clonotype occurred many times. J is TRBJ2-2 and V is TRBV4-1; 7 positions match TRBD2. There are 15 residues in the CDR3. Germline assignment: CDR1 MGHRA and CDR2 YSYEKL. V was clipped by 0 bases and J by 4 bases; unmatched bases: 2. The CDR3 bases are TGCGCCAGCAGCCAAGATGGGGGGGGCACCGGGGAGCTGTTTTTT. Translating gives CASSQDGGGTGELFF.

This chain uses TRBV6-1 with TRBJ2-7, with 9 nucleotides matching TRBD2. The CDR3 extends over 14 amino acids. The ends lost 7 bases at V and 3 bases at J; junction bases unmatched: 7. Germline CDR1 and CDR2: MNHNS and SASEGT. The chain's CDR3 is CASTREGVIYEQYF. The CDR3 nucleotides are TGTGCCAGCACGCGGGAGGGAGTAATCTACGAGCAGTACTTC.

This clonotype was counted at least ten times. The chain couples TRBV28 to TRBJ2-5; D might be TRBD1 (6 bases). V shed 7 bases and J shed 5 bases, with 11 bases lying between them. The germline gives CDR1 MDHEN, CDR2 SYDVKM. The CDR3 totals 12 residues. The CDR3 bases are TGTGCCAGCAATCAGGGGTGGGAGACCCAGTACTTC. Its translation: CASNQGWETQYF.

The table lists this clonotype with many counts. This chain joins TRBV7-3 and TRBJ2-2, with D hard to call. The CDR3 extends over 13 amino acids. Trimming cost V 5 bases and J 3 bases, with 7 bases left between them. The germline V gene encodes CDR1 SGHTA and CDR2 FQGTGA. The CDR3 nucleotides read TGTGCCAGCAGCCCCCACTACACCGGGGAGCTGTTTTTT. It translates to CASSPHYTGELFF.

This clonotype occurred many times. The chain employs TRBV12-3 or TRBV12-4 and TRBJ2-7, with 12 bases that match TRBD2. The CDR3 is made up of 14 amino acids. Unmatched junction bases numbered 4, after V lost 4 bases and J lost 6 bases. DNA for the CDR3: TGTGCCAGCAGTTCGACTAGCGGGAGTCTCGAGCAGTACTTC. Its translation: CASSSTSGSLEQYF.

CDR3 loop: CATSRDRGGETQYF. The CDR3 region has the DNA TGTGCCACCAGCAGAGACCGGGGAGGGGAGACCCAGTACTTC. This sequence joins TRBV15 and TRBJ2-5; TRBD2 agrees at 7 bases. Germline V gives CDR1 LNHNV, CDR2 YYDKDF (reference sequence). This CDR3 comprises 14 residues. Losses at the gene ends were 0 bases for V and 5 bases for J; bases not matched to a gene: 3.

The chain carries TRBV12-3 or TRBV12-4 and TRBJ1-6, with D perhaps TRBD1 (5 bases). V lost 6 bases to trimming and J lost 7 bases, with 16 bases between them. This CDR3 is 15 amino acids long. DNA of the CDR3: TGTGCCAGCAGGTCTCGGGGGGTCTGGAATTCACCCCTCCACTTT. This codes for CASRSRGVWNSPLHF.

The chain has TRBV29-1 and TRBJ1-1; 8 bases agree with TRBD1. The CDR3 runs 12 residues. Per the germline V gene, CDR1 is SQVTM and CDR2 is ANQGSEA. Trimming at V came to 6 bases and at J to 4 bases, leaving 4 bases not matched to a gene. The DNA of the CDR3 is TGCAGCGTAAAGACAGGGGTCACTGAAGCTTTCTTT. Its protein is CSVKTGVTEAFF.

This clonotype is classed as medium-sized (0.01 to 0.1%). The V and J genes are TRBV6-2 or TRBV6-3 and TRBJ1-5; 7 positions agree with TRBD1. The trim removed 5 bases at V and 4 bases at J, leaving 11 bases unmatched. This CDR3 spans 16 amino acids. CDR1 and CDR2 (germline): MNHEY, SVGEGT. The CDR3 nucleotides read TGTGCCAGCAGTCACCGAACCGACAGGGCGAATCAGCCCCAGCATTTT. The encoded protein is CASSHRTDRANQPQHF.

V gene TRBV4-1 combines with J gene TRBJ1-3; the D is unclear. Deletions cut 1 base from V and 0 bases from J, with 1 base between. Germline V gene lookup returns CDR1 MGHRA and CDR2 YSYEKL. The CDR3 spans 13 residues. The CDR3 spells CASSQVSGNTIYF. Here the CDR3 DNA reads TGCGCCAGCAGCCAAGTCTCTGGAAACACCATATATTTT.

This clonotype was observed a handful of times. The chain joins TRBV7-2 to TRBJ2-5; maybe TRBD1 (5 bases). Trimming removed 5 bases from V and 4 bases from J, with 17 bases in between. Germline CDR1 and CDR2: SGHTA and FQGNSA. The CDR3 runs to 15 residues. The CDR3 protein is CASSPQGGGGETQYF. The CDR3 bases are TGTGCCAGCAGCCCTCAGGGCGGCGGTGGAGAGACCCAGTACTTC.

This clonotype was detected many times. The chain couples TRBV7-2 to TRBJ1-1, with a tentative D call TRBD1 (5 bases). Trimming took off 2 bases at V and 2 bases at J, with 9 bases between the two ends. The CDR3 is 14 residues long. Germline V gives CDR1 SGHTA, CDR2 FQGNSA. This CDR3 reads CASSLWGGNTEAFF. CDR3 nucleotides: TGTGCCAGCAGCTTATGGGGGGGTAACACTGAAGCTTTCTTT.

This clonotype was seen repeatedly, ten times or more. The chain combines TRBV18 with TRBJ1-6; 9 nucleotides align to TRBD1. The V and J ends lost 3 bases and 12 bases, in that order; junction bases with no gene match: 6. The CDR3 sequence is 14 residues long. Per germline, CDR1 KGHSH and CDR2 LQKENI. The CDR3 sequence is CASSPGTGPRPLHF. The CDR3 DNA sequence: TGTGCCAGCTCACCGGGGACAGGGCCGCGACCCCTCCACTTT.

The chain links TRBV2 to TRBJ2-7, with D perhaps matching TRBD1 (6 bases). This CDR3 contains 15 residues. Looked up from germline, CDR1 is SNHLY and CDR2 is FYNNEI. V was shortened by 3 bases and J by 2 bases, with 14 bases between the two germline ends. The CDR3 reads CASSELAGTPYEQYF. CDR3 DNA sequence: TGTGCCAGCAGTGAGCTGGCAGGGACACCCTACGAGCAGTACTTC. Full variable domain (rest looked up from reference TRBV2 and TRBJ2-7): EPEVTQTPSHQVTQMGQEVILRCVPISNHLYFYWYRQILGQKVEFLVSFYNNEISEKSEIFDDQFSVERPDGSNFTLKIRSTKLEDSAMYFCASSELAGTPYEQYFGPGTRLTVT.

This rearrangement joins TRBV12-3 or TRBV12-4 to TRBJ1-1; the D is unclear. The CDR3 is made up of 17 amino acids. V was trimmed by 3 bases and J by 7 bases, leaving 24 bases between them. CDR3 DNA sequence: TGTGCCAGCAGTTTTGGTCTCGCCGGCGGATGGGTTAATGAAGCTTTCTTT. Translation: CASSFGLAGGWVNEAFF.

This clonotype was detected ten times or more. This sequence may be a read error, since a much larger clone differs from it by one base. The chain employs TRBV12-3 or TRBV12-4 and TRBJ1-1, with D unclear. The CDR3 runs 15 residues. Trimming removed 1 base from V and 6 bases from J, with 15 bases in between. This CDR3 reads CASSLERFSYSEAFF. DNA of the CDR3: TGTGCCAGCAGTTTAGAGAGGTTTTCGTACTCTGAAGCTTTCTTT.

V usage is TRBV28 and J usage is TRBJ2-5; D not resolved. The length of the CDR3 is 14 residues. Deletions cut 3 bases from V and 2 bases from J, with 10 bases between. Per the germline V gene, CDR1 is MDHEN and CDR2 is SYDVKM. This CDR3 reads CASSFVGFQETQYF. Written as DNA, the CDR3 is TGTGCCAGCAGTTTCGTGGGATTTCAAGAGACCCAGTACTTC.